Below, one TCR beta chain is given with its context. What it binds is unknown. The assay was immunoSEQ multiplex PCR, and TCRdb's table has in-frame clones only and misses some. Of about 70,000 clones in the sample, 65% to 85% were seen once. V trimming: 6 bases; J trimming: 8 bases; junction bases outside the gene matches: 12. The germline CDR1 and CDR2 sequences are SNHLY and FYNNEI. The CDR3 has 15 residues. This specimen belongs to a study of a mutant IDH1 vaccine in newly diagnosed glioma. Study context: The treated group averaged approximately 42 years old and was around 60% male, roughly 38% female. Most patients had radiochemotherapy with temozolomide before enrollment; others had one alone. Study-wide results and limits: Pseudoprogression appeared unlinked to shifts in leading peripheral T cell clonotypes.

The sample's time point: baseline, week 1 (first vaccination visit). Treatment reported: pre-vaccination baseline after standard-of-care therapy. The sample here was peripheral blood mononuclear cells (PBMCs), taken from a glioma patient treated with radiotherapy, temozolomide or both. This TCR came from a woman younger than 35 with glioma. Some clones in this sample may be carry-over from other donors' samples. The chain has TRBV2 and TRBJ1-4, with 7 bases lining up with TRBD1. CDR3 in amino acids: CASRPDRVKGEKLFF. CDR3 coding DNA: TGTGCCAGCAGGCCAGACAGGGTAAAAGGGGAAAAACTGTTTTTT.